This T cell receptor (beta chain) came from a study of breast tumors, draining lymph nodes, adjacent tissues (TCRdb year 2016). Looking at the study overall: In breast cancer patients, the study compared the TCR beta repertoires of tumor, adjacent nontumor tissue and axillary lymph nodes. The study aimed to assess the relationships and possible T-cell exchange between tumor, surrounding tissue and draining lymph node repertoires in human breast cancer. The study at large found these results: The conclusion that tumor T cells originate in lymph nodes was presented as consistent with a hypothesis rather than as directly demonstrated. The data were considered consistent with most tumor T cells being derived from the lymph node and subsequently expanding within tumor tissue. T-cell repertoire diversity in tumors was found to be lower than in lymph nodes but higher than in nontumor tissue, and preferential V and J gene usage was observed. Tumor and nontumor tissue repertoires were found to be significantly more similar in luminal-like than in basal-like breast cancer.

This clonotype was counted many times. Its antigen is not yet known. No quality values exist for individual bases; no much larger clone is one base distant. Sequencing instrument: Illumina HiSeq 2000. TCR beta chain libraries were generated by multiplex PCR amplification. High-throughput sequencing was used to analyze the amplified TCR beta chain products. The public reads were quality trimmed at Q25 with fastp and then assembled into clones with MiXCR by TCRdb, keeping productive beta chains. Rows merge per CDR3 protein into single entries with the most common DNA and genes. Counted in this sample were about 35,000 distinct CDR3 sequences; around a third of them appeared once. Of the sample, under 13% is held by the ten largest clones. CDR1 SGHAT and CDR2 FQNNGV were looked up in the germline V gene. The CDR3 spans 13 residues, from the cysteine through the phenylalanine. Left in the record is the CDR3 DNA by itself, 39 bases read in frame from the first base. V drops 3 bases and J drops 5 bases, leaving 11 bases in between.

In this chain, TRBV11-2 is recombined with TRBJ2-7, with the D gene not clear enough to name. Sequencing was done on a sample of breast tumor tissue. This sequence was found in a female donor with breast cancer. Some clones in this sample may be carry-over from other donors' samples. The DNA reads TGTGCCAGCAGCTTGTTCCTTCCGAACGAGCAGTACTTC. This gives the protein CASSLFLPNEQYF. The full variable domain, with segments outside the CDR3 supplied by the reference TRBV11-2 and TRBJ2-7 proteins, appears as EAGVAQSPRYKIIEKRQSVAFWCNPISGHATLYWYQQILGQGPKLLIQFQNNGVVDDSQLPKDRFSAERLKGVDSTLKIQPAKLEDSAVYLCASSLFLPNEQYFGPGTRLTVT.